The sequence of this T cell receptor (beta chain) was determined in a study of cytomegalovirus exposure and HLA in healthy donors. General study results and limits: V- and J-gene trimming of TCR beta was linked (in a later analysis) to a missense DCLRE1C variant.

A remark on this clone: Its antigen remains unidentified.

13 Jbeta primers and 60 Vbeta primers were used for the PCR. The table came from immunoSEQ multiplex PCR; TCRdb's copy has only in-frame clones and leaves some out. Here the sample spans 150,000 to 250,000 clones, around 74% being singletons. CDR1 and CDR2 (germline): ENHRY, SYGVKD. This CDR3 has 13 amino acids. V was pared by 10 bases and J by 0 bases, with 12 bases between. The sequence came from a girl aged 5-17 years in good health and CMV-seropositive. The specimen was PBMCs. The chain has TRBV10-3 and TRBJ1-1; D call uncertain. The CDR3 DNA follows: TGTGCCACCGGTCAGGCTATGAACACTGAAGCTTTCTTT. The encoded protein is CATGQAMNTEAFF.